Below, 27 T cell receptor beta chains from the same sample are listed, as sequenced in a study of cytomegalovirus exposure and HLA in healthy donors. The PCR made use of 60 Vbeta and 13 Jbeta primers. TCRdb keeps only in-frame clones here, not all; method: immunoSEQ multiplex PCR. The table records 99,000 or so clones, 65% to 90% of them present only once. The sequencing input was PBMCs. The receptors were sampled from a man in his thirties or forties in good health and CMV-seropositive.

This clone was seen more than once but under ten times. The gene calls are TRBV11-3 and TRBJ1-6; TRBD1 might be the D (5 bases). This CDR3 is built from 13 residues. V was shortened by 5 bases and J by 7 bases, with 9 bases between the two germline ends. Germline V gene lookup returns CDR1 SGHNT and CDR2 YENEEA. The CDR3 bases are TGTGCCAGCAGCAGGGGTGGCAATTCACCCCTCCACTTT. Translated, it gives CASSRGGNSPLHF.

The rearrangement joins TRBV18 to TRBJ1-1; D is perhaps TRBD1 (5 bases). V gave up 0 bases and J gave up 0 bases, with 14 bases separating them. The CDR3 spans 17 residues. Germline V CDR1 and CDR2: KGHSH, LQKENI. The CDR3 protein is CASSPPGQGIVNTEAFF. The CDR3 DNA follows: TGTGCCAGCTCACCACCCGGGCAGGGTATAGTGAACACTGAAGCTTTCTTT.

The gene calls are TRBV2 and TRBJ2-2; 10 bases align to TRBD2. This CDR3 region has 16 residues. CDR1 and CDR2 (germline): SNHLY, FYNNEI. After removal of 6 bases from V and 4 bases from J, the junction contained 8 bases not matched to a gene. The CDR3 spells CASRDSGGPLTGELFF. In DNA form, the CDR3 reads TGTGCCAGCAGGGATAGCGGGGGGCCACTCACCGGGGAGCTGTTTTTT.

In this sample, this clone turned up a few times. This chain joins TRBV2 and TRBJ2-7; 7 bases line up with TRBD2. The CDR3 runs to 16 residues. Germline V gene sequence: CDR1 SNHLY, CDR2 FYNNEI. With 1 base clipped from V and 4 bases from J, the junction kept 10 bases outside the gene matches. The CDR3: CASSEGTRMSSYEQYF. The DNA for the CDR3 is TGTGCCAGCAGTGAAGGGACTAGGATGTCCTCTTACGAGCAGTACTTC.

This rearrangement joins TRBV5-1 to TRBJ2-6; 7 bases map to TRBD1. The CDR3 loop spans 19 amino acids. CDR1 and CDR2 from the germline V gene are SGHRS and YFSETQ. The V and J ends lost 1 base and 0 bases, in that order; junction bases with no gene match: 10. The CDR3 protein is CASSLPDRDRRSGANVLTF. In DNA form, the CDR3 reads TGCGCCAGCAGCTTGCCCGACAGGGACCGACGCTCTGGGGCCAACGTCCTGACTTTC.

The chain links TRBV4-1 to TRBJ2-5; D may be TRBD1 (6 bases). The DNA end is a closer match to TRBJ2-7, so the J assignment may be wrong. The CDR3 length is 15 residues. Germline V gene data show CDR1 as MGHRA and CDR2 as YSYEKL. The CDR3 is CASSQDLSGAYEQYF. CDR3 in DNA: TGCGCCAGCAGCCAAGATTTGTCAGGGGCCTACGAGCAGTACTTC.

This chain's CDR3 is CASSPLQGQRTLSPLHF. The CDR3 DNA sequence: TGTGCCAGCAGCCCTCTACAGGGGCAAAGAACCCTTTCACCCCTCCACTTT. The chain combines TRBV21-1 with TRBJ1-6; the table's D call, TRBD1, has no DNA check behind it. TRBV21-1 represents a pseudogene. This CDR3 contains 17 residues.

V and J are TRBV6-6 and TRBJ2-7; D is possibly TRBD1 (5 bases). The germline CDR1 and CDR2 sequences are MNHNY and SVGAGI (reference sequence). Trimming removed 4 bases from V and 3 bases from J, with 7 bases in between. CDR3 length: 12 amino acids. The CDR3 DNA reads as TGTGCCAGCAGTTTGACAGACTACGAGCAGTACTTC. It is translated as CASSLTDYEQYF.

The chain links TRBV29-1 to TRBJ2-3; TRBD2 matches 14 bases. Germline loops: CDR1 SQVTM, CDR2 ANQGSEA. The V and J ends lost 3 bases and 2 bases, in that order; junction bases with no gene match: 1. The CDR3 loop spans 15 amino acids. The CDR3 nucleotides are TGCAGCGTTGAGGGACTAGCGGGGGCCACAGATACGCAGTATTTT. Protein product: CSVEGLAGATDTQYF.

The chain joins TRBV28 to TRBJ1-6; 7 bases line up with TRBD1. The CDR3 spans 14 residues. V shed 5 bases, J shed 14 bases, and the junction held 12 bases outside the gene matches. Germline lookup yields CDR1 MDHEN and CDR2 SYDVKM. CDR3 in DNA: TGTGCCAGCAGTCCTGGACAGGAGGGTAGGGCCCTCCACTTT. It is translated as CASSPGQEGRALHF. Complete variable domain (other parts from reference TRBV28 and TRBJ1-6): DVKVTQSSRYLVKRTGEKVFLECVQDMDHENMFWYRQDPGLGLRLIYFSYDVKMKEKGDIPEGYSVSREKKERFSLILESASTNQTSMYLCASSPGQEGRALHFGNGTRLTVT.

The V and J genes are TRBV9 and TRBJ2-7; TRBD1 matches at 11 bases. The germline V gene has CDR1 SGDLS and CDR2 YYNGEE. There are 15 residues in the CDR3. Losses at the gene ends were 4 bases for V and 6 bases for J; bases not matched to a gene: 9. CDR3 in DNA: TGTGCCAGCAGCCCCGGTTCCGGGACAGGGGGCGAGCAGTACTTC. Residues: CASSPGSGTGGEQYF.

The rearrangement uses TRBV19 and TRBJ1-5; D may be TRBD1 (5 bases). The germline V and J ends were trimmed by 8 bases and 1 base, with 15 bases remaining between them. The V gene's germline CDR1 is LNHDA and CDR2 SQIVND (reference sequence). The CDR3 runs to 15 residues. The CDR3 DNA sequence: TGTGCCAGTGGGACTACCTGGGGGAGCAATCAGCCCCAGCATTTT. This encodes CASGTTWGSNQPQHF.

The rearrangement uses TRBV6-5 and TRBJ2-2, with D maybe TRBD1 (5 bases). The germline V and J ends were trimmed by 6 bases and 2 bases, with 13 bases remaining between them. The CDR3 sequence is 15 residues long. Germline loops: CDR1 MNHEY, CDR2 SVGAGI. CDR3 protein: CASRMTELNTGELFF. As DNA, the CDR3 is TGTGCCAGCAGGATGACAGAGCTTAACACCGGGGAGCTGTTTTTT.

CDR3 protein: CASQAGGYEQYF. The CDR3 DNA is TGCGCCAGCCAAGCCGGGGGCTACGAGCAGTACTTC. The rearrangement joins TRBV10-1 to TRBJ2-7, with a weak D call TRBD2 (6 bases). The CDR3 runs to 12 residues. The germline gives CDR1 WNHNN, CDR2 SYGVQD (reference sequence). Trimming stripped 8 bases from V and 3 bases from J, with 11 bases between.

This rearrangement joins TRBV5-1 to TRBJ1-5; no clear D. V was trimmed by 0 bases and J by 1 base, leaving 8 bases between them. The CDR3 consists of 15 residues. Germline V gene sequence: CDR1 SGHRS, CDR2 YFSETQ. CDR3 amino acids: CASSLGGGSNQPQHF. DNA for the CDR3: TGCGCCAGCAGCTTGGGGGGAGGGAGCAATCAGCCCCAGCATTTT.

The CDR3 DNA reads TGTGCCAGCAGCCAAGATAGTACCTATGGCTACACCTTC. Translated, it gives CASSQDSTYGYTF. The V and J genes are TRBV4-2 and TRBJ1-2; D is unclear. Looked up from germline, CDR1 is LGHNA and CDR2 is YNFKEQ. With 0 bases removed from V and 4 bases from J, the gap between germline ends came to 6 bases. CDR3 length equals 13 residues.

This sequence joins TRBV6-4 and TRBJ2-1, with 15 bases lining up with TRBD2. This CDR3 has 15 amino acids. Germline trimming cut 6 bases from V and 7 bases from J; bases unmatched to any gene: 4. Per the germline V gene, CDR1 is MRHNA and CDR2 is SNTAGT. The CDR3 DNA is TGTGCCAGCAGCGCCGGGACTAGCGGGGGGAATGAGCAGTTCTTC. It encodes CASSAGTSGGNEQFF.

The chain uses TRBV6-1 and TRBJ2-7; TRBD1 aligns across 9 bases. Germline V gives CDR1 MNHNS, CDR2 SASEGT. The CDR3 totals 15 residues. The V gene end was trimmed by 3 bases and the J gene end by 4 bases; junction bases not matched to a gene: 7. CDR3 sequence reads: CASSDPGTGRYEQYF. The CDR3 DNA reads as TGTGCCAGCAGTGATCCCGGGACAGGGAGGTACGAGCAGTACTTC.

The CDR3 region is CASSQEGALAGRQETQYF. CDR3 DNA sequence: TGCGCCAGCAGCCAAGAAGGCGCGCTAGCGGGGAGACAAGAGACCCAGTACTTC. This rearrangement joins TRBV4-1 to TRBJ2-5; 9 nucleotides align to TRBD2. Germline V gene lookup returns CDR1 MGHRA and CDR2 YSYEKL. The J segment lost 2 bases and the V segment lost 0 bases, leaving 10 bases of the junction unmatched. This CDR3 contains 18 residues.

Here the CDR3 DNA reads TGTGCCAGCTCACCGGACAGGGAATACGAGCAGTACTTC. This translates into CASSPDREYEQYF. V and J are TRBV18 and TRBJ2-7, with TRBD1 matching 8 bases. CDR3 length: 13 residues. Trimming cost V 3 bases and J 4 bases; bases outside gene matches: 2. Germline CDR1 reads KGHSH; CDR2 reads LQKENI.

The chain is built from TRBV4-1 and TRBJ2-7; 7 bases match TRBD1. V gave up 5 bases and J gave up 2 bases; unmatched junction bases: 6. CDR1 and CDR2 (germline): MGHRA, YSYEKL. CDR3 length equals 14 residues. CDR3: CASSDRAGTYEQYF. The DNA of the CDR3 is TGCGCCAGCAGCGACAGGGCCGGGACCTACGAGCAGTACTTC.

The chain combines TRBV5-6 with TRBJ2-7, with a possible D match to TRBD1 (6 bases). The CDR3 sequence is 15 residues long. The germline V gene has CDR1 SGHDT and CDR2 YYEEEE. V shed 2 bases and J shed 0 bases, with 12 bases lying between them. Here the CDR3 DNA reads TGTGCCAGCAGCTTCAACAGGGTACCCTCCTACGAGCAGTACTTC. It codes for CASSFNRVPSYEQYF.

The gene calls are TRBV11-1 and TRBJ1-2; the D gene is possibly TRBD1 (6 bases). Germline CDR1 reads SGHAT; CDR2 reads FQDESV (reference sequence). V was pared by 2 bases and J by 4 bases, with 11 bases between. The CDR3 extends over 14 amino acids. In DNA form, the CDR3 reads TGTGCCAGCAGCTTACCAGGGGCCGTCTATGGCTACACCTTC. It codes for CASSLPGAVYGYTF.

The gene calls are TRBV27 and TRBJ1-1; a weak D match, TRBD1 (5 bases). The CDR3 totals 14 residues. CDR1 MNHEY and CDR2 SMNVEV come from the germline V gene (reference sequence). The V gene lost 0 bases and the J gene lost 10 bases, with 15 bases spanning the gap. The CDR3 nucleotides are TGTGCCAGCAGTTTATCGGGGCAGGGTTCTGGAGCTTTCTTT. This encodes CASSLSGQGSGAFF.

The rearrangement uses TRBV5-1 and TRBJ2-1, with 12 bases aligning to TRBD1. Germline values: CDR1 SGHRS, CDR2 YFSETQ. V shed 4 bases and J 7 bases; nucleotides not matched to a gene: 6. The CDR3 has 15 residues. This CDR3 reads CASSGRGQGANEQFF. CDR3 nucleotides: TGCGCCAGCAGCGGGCGGGGACAGGGGGCAAATGAGCAGTTCTTC.

The chain recombines TRBV6-5 with TRBJ2-7; D remains unclear. CDR1 MNHEY and CDR2 SVGAGI come from the germline V gene. This CDR3 comprises 15 residues. V dropped 2 bases and J dropped 1 base, with 12 bases sitting between them. The CDR3 bases are TGTGCCAGCAGTTACGGCGGAGCTACATCCTACGAGCAGTACTTC. This translates into CASSYGGATSYEQYF.

This chain links TRBV19 with TRBJ1-1; weak D call: TRBD1 (6 bases). CDR3 size: 15 residues. The ends were cut back, 5 bases at V and 1 base at J, with 14 bases in the middle. Looked up from germline, CDR1 is LNHDA and CDR2 is SQIVND (reference sequence). CDR3 loop: CASSPPRRGNTEAFF. In DNA, the CDR3 is TGTGCCAGTAGTCCCCCCCGCAGGGGGAACACTGAAGCTTTCTTT.